This T cell receptor beta chain was recovered during a study of CD8+ T cells in alopecia areata. V was clipped by 3 bases and J by 0 bases, with 8 bases between them. The germline V gene has CDR1 PRHDT and CDR2 FYEKMQ (reference sequence). The CDR3 has 14 residues. Extracted from the samples, RNA was reverse transcribed into cDNA to serve as the sequencing template. The assay was immunoSEQ multiplex PCR, and TCRdb's table has in-frame clones only and misses some. The sample includes 190,000 or so clones, about 60% of them seen just once. Specified treatment: oral pan-JAK inhibitor, 5-10 mg twice daily.

This specimen was CD8+ T cells sorted from blood, taken at week 24, from a patient treated with tofacitinib. The genes are TRBV13 and TRBJ2-5, with D possibly TRBD2 on 6 matching bases. This receptor was taken from a human donor with alopecia areata. CDR3 bases: TGTGCCAGCAGCTTCCGGACTAACCAAGAGACCCAGTACTTC. Protein: CASSFRTNQETQYF.